The rows below give T cell receptor beta chains drawn from one sample of a study of T-cell memory formation after mild COVID-19. TCRdb re-called the 5' RACE reads with MiXCR, one entry per CDR3 protein. The sample records approximately 240,000 distinct CDR3 sequences, approximately 16% being singletons. Sequencing was done on a sample of PBMCs or a T cell subset sorted from them (not recorded which). Source of these receptors: a man younger than 35 who had mild COVID-19 (a few samples of this study predate the infection). Cell type and time point are not known. Both conserved end residues are trimmed from each CDR3.

j_call	v_call	cdr3_aa
TRBJ1-2	TRBV5-1	ASSLGAELNYGYT
TRBJ2-5	TRBV5-1	ASSFGGSNVQETQY
TRBJ1-2	TRBV5-1	ASSQGQGAYGNYGYT
TRBJ1-5	TRBV5-1	ASSLWINQPQH
TRBJ1-1	TRBV12-3/TRBV12-4	ASSPTSKNTEAF
TRBJ2-7	TRBV20-1	SAATGTSLYEQY
TRBJ1-2	TRBV12-3/TRBV12-4	ASRTDYSSYGYT
TRBJ2-5	TRBV5-1	ASSLLGSGETQY
TRBJ2-7	TRBV5-1	ASSLFQASSYEQY
TRBJ2-5	TRBV27	ASSLAYQETQY
TRBJ1-1	TRBV28	ASSLIRDSEAF
TRBJ1-5	TRBV6-6	ASSYGQGGGIEH
TRBJ2-7	TRBV28	ASSLVLSSYEQY
TRBJ1-6	TRBV20-1	SARDESFRSPLH
TRBJ2-5	TRBV7-9	ASSLVASGETQY
TRBJ1-1	TRBV7-6	ASSSGYRVEAF